This TCR beta chain was captured by sequencing in a study of cytomegalovirus exposure and HLA in healthy donors. The CDR3 has 16 amino acids. Trimming at V came to 4 bases and at J to 2 bases, leaving 4 bases not matched to a gene. Germline V gene lookup returns CDR1 SGHTA and CDR2 FQGTGA. Primers included in the PCR were 60 Vbeta and 13 Jbeta primers. The method was immunoSEQ multiplex PCR; TCRdb's version includes in-frame clones alone and lacks a portion of them. The sample has some 140,000 clones, 70% to 85% seen once; the top ten hold 8.8%. The sample comprised PBMCs. The rearrangement joins TRBV7-3 to TRBJ2-6; 8 bases agree with TRBD1. The sequence was collected from a woman aged 50 to 65 in good health and CMV-seropositive. The CDR3 nucleotides read TGTGCCAGCAGCTGGCTACAGGGGGCTGGGGCCAACGTCCTGACTTTC. Its translation is CASSWLQGAGANVLTF.